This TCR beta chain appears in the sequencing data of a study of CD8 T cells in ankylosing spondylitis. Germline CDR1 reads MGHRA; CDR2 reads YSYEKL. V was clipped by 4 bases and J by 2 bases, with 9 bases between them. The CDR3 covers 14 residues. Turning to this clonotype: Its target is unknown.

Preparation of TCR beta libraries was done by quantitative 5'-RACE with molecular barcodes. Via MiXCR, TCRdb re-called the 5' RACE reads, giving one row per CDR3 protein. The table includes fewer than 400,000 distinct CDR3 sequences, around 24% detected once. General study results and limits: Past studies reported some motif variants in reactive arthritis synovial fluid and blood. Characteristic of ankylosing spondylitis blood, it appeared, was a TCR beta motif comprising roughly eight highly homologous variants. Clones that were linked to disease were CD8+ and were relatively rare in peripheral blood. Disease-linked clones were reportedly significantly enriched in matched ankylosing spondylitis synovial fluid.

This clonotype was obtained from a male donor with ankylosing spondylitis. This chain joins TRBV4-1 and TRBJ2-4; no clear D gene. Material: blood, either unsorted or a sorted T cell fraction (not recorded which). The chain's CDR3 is CASSPLGTKNIQYF. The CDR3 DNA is TGCGCCAGCAGCCCGTTAGGAACCAAAAACATTCAGTACTTC.